Below, one T cell receptor (beta chain) is given with its context. This sample was included in a study of blood T cell repertoires in COVID-19. Study details: Sources were T cells, B-cell-depleted T cells, or PBMCs; the material itself was cDNA or gDNA.

TCRdb's table, derived via immunoSEQ multiplex PCR, lists solely in-frame clones and lacks some. The sample lists fewer than 350,000 clones, roughly 90% occurring once. Exposed volunteers were people who met a COVID-19 case within 2 weeks before study entry. The CDR3 length is 17 residues. Trimming removed 4 bases from V and 2 bases from J, with 18 bases in between. Germline V lookup: CDR1 SGDLS, CDR2 YYNGEE. This chain connects TRBV9 to TRBJ2-2; possibly TRBD1 for D (6 bases). This TCR derives from a young woman who had been exposed to COVID-19. Sequencing input: PBMCs or T cells enriched from blood (not recorded which). CDR3 sequence: CASSPTSRTANTGELFF. For the CDR3, the DNA is TGTGCCAGCAGCCCCACCAGCCGGACAGCCAACACCGGGGAGCTGTTTTTT.